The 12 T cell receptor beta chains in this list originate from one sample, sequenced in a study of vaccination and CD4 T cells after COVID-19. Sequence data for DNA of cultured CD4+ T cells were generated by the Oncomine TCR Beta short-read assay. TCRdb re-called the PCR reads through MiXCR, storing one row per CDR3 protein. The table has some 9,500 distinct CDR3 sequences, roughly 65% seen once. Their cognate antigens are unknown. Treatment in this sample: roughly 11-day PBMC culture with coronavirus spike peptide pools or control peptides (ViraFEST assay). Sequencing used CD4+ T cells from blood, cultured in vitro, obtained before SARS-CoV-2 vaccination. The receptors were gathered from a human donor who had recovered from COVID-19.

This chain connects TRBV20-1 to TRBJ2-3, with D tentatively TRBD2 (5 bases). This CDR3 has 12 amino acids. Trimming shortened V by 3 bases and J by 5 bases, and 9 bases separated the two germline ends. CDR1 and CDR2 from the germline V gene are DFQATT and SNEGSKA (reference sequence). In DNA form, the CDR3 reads TGCAGTGCTAGCACTAGTGGAGATACGCAGTATTTT. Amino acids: CSASTSGDTQYF.

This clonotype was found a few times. The CDR3 loop reads CASSLRRGWNGRAVETQYF. The CDR3 DNA reads as TGTGCCAGCAGCTTACGGAGGGGATGGAACGGGAGGGCCGTTGAGACCCAGTACTTC. V and J are TRBV7-2 and TRBJ2-5; 8 bases line up with TRBD2. V shed 2 bases, J shed 5 bases, and the junction held 19 bases outside the gene matches. Germline CDR1 SGHTA, CDR2 FQGNSA. This CDR3 spans 19 amino acids.

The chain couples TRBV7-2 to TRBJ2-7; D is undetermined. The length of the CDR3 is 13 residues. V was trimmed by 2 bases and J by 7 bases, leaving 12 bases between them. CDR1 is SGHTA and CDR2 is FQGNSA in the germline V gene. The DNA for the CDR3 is TGTGCCAGCAGCTTAACGGTCGCACAGGAGCAGTACTTC. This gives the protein CASSLTVAQEQYF.

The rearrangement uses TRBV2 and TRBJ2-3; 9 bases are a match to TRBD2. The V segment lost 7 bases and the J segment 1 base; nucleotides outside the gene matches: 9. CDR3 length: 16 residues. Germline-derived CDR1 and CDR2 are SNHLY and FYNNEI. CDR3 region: CASNSGSWERTDTQYF. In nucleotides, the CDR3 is TGTGCCAGCAATAGCGGGAGTTGGGAACGCACAGATACGCAGTATTTT.

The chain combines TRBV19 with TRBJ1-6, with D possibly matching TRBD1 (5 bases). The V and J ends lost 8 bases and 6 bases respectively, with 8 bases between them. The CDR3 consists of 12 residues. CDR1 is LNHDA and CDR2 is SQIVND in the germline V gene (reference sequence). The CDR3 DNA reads TGTGCCAGTCAGACAGTTAATTCACCCCTCCACTTT. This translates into CASQTVNSPLHF.

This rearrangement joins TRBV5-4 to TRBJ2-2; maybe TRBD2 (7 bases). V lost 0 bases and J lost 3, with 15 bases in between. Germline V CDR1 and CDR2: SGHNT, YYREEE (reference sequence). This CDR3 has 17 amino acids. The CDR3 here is CASSLGGGVIDTGELFF. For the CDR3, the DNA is TGTGCCAGCAGCTTGGGAGGGGGGGTAATCGACACCGGGGAGCTGTTTTTT. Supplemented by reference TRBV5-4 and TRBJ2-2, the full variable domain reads ETGVTQSPTHLIKTRGQQVTLRCSSQSGHNTVSWYQQALGQGPQFIFQYYREEENGRGNFPPRFSGLQFPNYSSELNVNALELDDSALYLCASSLGGGVIDTGELFFGEGSRLTVL.

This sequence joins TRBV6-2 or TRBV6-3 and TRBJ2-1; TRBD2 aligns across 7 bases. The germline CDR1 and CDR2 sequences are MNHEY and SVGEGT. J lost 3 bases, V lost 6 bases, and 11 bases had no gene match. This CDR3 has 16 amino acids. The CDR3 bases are TGTGCCAGCAGCTCCCTAAGCGGGATTGTCTACAATGAGCAGTTCTTC. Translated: CASSSLSGIVYNEQFF.

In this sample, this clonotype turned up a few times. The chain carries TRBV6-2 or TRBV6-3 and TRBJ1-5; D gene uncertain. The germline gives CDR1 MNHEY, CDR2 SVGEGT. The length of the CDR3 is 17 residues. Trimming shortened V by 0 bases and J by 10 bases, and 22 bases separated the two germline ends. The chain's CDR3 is CASSYSNIRHPREPQHF. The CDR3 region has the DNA TGTGCCAGCAGTTACTCGAATATCCGACATCCTAGGGAACCCCAGCATTTT.

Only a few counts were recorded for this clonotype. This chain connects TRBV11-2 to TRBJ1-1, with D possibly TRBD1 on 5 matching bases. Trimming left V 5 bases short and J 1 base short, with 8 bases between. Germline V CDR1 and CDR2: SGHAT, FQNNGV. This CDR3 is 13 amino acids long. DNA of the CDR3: TGTGCCAGCAGCAGACAGCAGAACACTGAAGCTTTCTTT. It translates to CASSRQQNTEAFF.

CDR3 residues: CASSWAGSTGGAYEQYF. In DNA form, the CDR3 reads TGCGCCAGCAGCTGGGCTGGATCGACAGGGGGCGCTTACGAGCAGTACTTC. The gene calls are TRBV5-1 and TRBJ2-7; 10 bases match TRBD1. Germline lookup yields CDR1 SGHRS and CDR2 YFSETQ. The CDR3 is 17 residues long. Trimming took 3 bases from V and 4 from J; bases not matched to a gene: 13.

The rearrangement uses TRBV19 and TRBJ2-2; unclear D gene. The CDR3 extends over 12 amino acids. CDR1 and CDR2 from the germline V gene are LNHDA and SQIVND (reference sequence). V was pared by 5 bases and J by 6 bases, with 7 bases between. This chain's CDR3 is CASSPRSGELFF. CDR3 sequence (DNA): TGTGCCAGTAGTCCCCGGTCCGGGGAGCTGTTTTTT.

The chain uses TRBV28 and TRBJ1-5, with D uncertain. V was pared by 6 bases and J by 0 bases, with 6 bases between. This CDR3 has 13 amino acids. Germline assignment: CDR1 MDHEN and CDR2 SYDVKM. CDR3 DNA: TGTGCCAGCAGGAAATATAGCAATCAGCCCCAGCATTTT. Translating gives CASRKYSNQPQHF.